Below are 9 T cell receptor beta chains sequenced from a single sample in a study of metastatic and nonmetastatic thyroid tumors (dated by TCRdb to 2020 to 2021). Preparation of the library involved PCR. TCRdb records Illumina HiSeq 4000 as the sequencer. The raw public data were reprocessed by TCRdb itself: fastp quality trimming at Q25, MiXCR clonotype calling, in-frame beta chains only. This sample gives under 20,000 clones in total; 34% of them show up just once. The top ten clones comprise 9% to 10% of the sample. None of the patients had been given any treatment before thyroid surgery. The sequenced material came from tumor tissue. These receptors originate from a male donor with papillary thyroid cancer or a benign thyroid nodule (not recorded which). Some clones in this sample may be carry-over from other donors' samples.

This clone is medium-sized within its sample. This chain connects TRBV27 to TRBJ1-6; D is unresolved. The CDR3 has 16 residues. Germline V CDR1 and CDR2: MNHEY, SMNVEV (reference sequence). V was clipped by 2 bases and J by 11 bases, with 19 bases between them. The CDR3 here is CASSLGAGAQSAPLHF. For the CDR3, the DNA is TGTGCCAGCAGTTTAGGCGCGGGTGCGCAATCTGCACCCCTCCACTTT.

The V gene is TRBV20-1, the J gene TRBJ2-3, with 8 bases fitting TRBD2. The CDR3 is 19 residues long. From germline, CDR1 is DFQATT and CDR2 SNEGSKA (reference sequence). V trimming: 1 base; J trimming: 4 bases; junction bases outside the gene matches: 19. This chain's CDR3 is CSARVISGKGLVRSDTQYF. In nucleotides, the CDR3 is TGCAGTGCTAGAGTAATTAGCGGGAAGGGGCTGGTTCGGTCAGATACGCAGTATTTT.

The rearrangement joins TRBV7-2 to TRBJ2-7; 10 bases align to TRBD2. The CDR3 consists of 15 residues. V lost 4 bases to trimming and J lost 3 bases; unmatched junction nucleotides: 6. The germline V gene encodes CDR1 SGHTA and CDR2 FQGNSA. CDR3 loop: CASSSVAGGYYEQYF. The CDR3 nucleotides read TGTGCCAGCAGCTCCGTAGCGGGAGGATACTACGAGCAGTACTTC.

The chain links TRBV20-1 to TRBJ2-7; TRBD1 matches at 10 bases. The germline V gene encodes CDR1 DFQATT and CDR2 SNEGSKA (reference sequence). CDR3 length equals 15 residues. Trimming took 7 bases from V and 4 from J; bases not matched to a gene: 13. The CDR3 loop is CSGVHGTGVQYEQYF. CDR3 bases: TGCAGTGGTGTTCACGGGACAGGGGTCCAATACGAGCAGTACTTC.

The V call is TRBV9, the J call TRBJ1-1; no clear D. Per the germline V gene, CDR1 is SGDLS and CDR2 is YYNGEE. V lost 1 base, J lost 6 bases, and 10 bases lay in between. The CDR3 spans 13 residues. The CDR3 bases are TGTGCCAGCAGCGTACAGGCTTTTTCTGAAGCTTTCTTT. Its translation is CASSVQAFSEAFF.

Judged by abundance, this clone is medium-sized (0.01 to 0.1%). The chain uses TRBV6-2 or TRBV6-3 and TRBJ2-6; unclear D gene. CDR1 and CDR2 from the germline V gene are MNHEY and SVGEGT. Trimming left V 1 base short and J 3 bases short, with 7 bases between. This CDR3 is 15 amino acids long. CDR3 amino acids: CASSYLGGGANVLTF. The CDR3 DNA follows: TGTGCCAGCAGTTACTTAGGCGGTGGGGCCAACGTCCTGACTTTC.

As concerns this clone: Since a much larger clone is just one base distant, this may be a read error. J is TRBJ1-1 and V is TRBV14, with 8 positions matching TRBD1. This CDR3 spans 15 amino acids. From germline, CDR1 is SGHDN and CDR2 FVKESK. V dropped 1 base and J dropped 8; count of bases not matched to a gene: 9. The CDR3 bases are TGTGCCAGCAGCCAAGCAGGGGGCTGGGTCACCGAAGCTTTCTTT. Its translation is CASSQAGGWVTEAFF.

The rearrangement joins TRBV5-1 to TRBJ2-3; 7 bases match TRBD2. In germline, CDR1 is SGHRS, CDR2 YFSETQ. The CDR3 is 15 residues long. Trimming took 6 bases from V and 0 from J; bases not matched to a gene: 7. The CDR3 DNA follows: TGCGCCAGCAAGAAGGGAGGGACCAGCACAGATACGCAGTATTTT. This encodes CASKKGGTSTDTQYF.

This clone was found a few times. The chain carries TRBV6-1 and TRBJ1-2; D unclear. The germline gives CDR1 MNHNS, CDR2 SASEGT. V gave up 6 bases and J gave up 6 bases, with 17 bases separating them. The CDR3 contains 14 residues. Here the CDR3 reads CASSSDILWNGYTF. The CDR3 DNA follows: TGTGCCAGCAGCAGCGACATCCTTTGGAATGGCTACACCTTC.